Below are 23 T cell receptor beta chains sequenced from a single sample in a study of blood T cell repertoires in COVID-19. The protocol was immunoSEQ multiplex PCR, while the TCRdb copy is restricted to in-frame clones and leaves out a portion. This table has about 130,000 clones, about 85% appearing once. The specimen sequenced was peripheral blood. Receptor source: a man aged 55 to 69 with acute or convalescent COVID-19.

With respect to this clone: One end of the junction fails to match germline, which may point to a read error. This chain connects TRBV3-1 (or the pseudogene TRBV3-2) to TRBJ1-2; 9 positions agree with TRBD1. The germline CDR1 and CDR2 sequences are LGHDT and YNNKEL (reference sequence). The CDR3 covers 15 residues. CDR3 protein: CASSQRSGTGFPFIF. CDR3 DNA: TGTGCCAGCAGCCAACGCTCCGGGACAGGGTTTCCCTTTATCTTC.

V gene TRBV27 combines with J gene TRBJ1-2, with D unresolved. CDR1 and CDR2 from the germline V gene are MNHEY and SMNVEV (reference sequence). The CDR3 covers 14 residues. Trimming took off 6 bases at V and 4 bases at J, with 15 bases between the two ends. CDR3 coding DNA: TGTGCCAGCAGCATCCGAGTGGGCCTCTATGGCTACACCTTC. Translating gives CASSIRVGLYGYTF.

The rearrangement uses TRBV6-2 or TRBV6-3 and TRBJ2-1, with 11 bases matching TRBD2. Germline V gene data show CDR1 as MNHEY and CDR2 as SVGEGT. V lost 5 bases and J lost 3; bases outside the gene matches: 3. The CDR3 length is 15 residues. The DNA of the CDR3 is TGTGCCAGCAGTGGGGGACTAGCGGTCTACAATGAGCAGTTCTTC. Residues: CASSGGLAVYNEQFF.

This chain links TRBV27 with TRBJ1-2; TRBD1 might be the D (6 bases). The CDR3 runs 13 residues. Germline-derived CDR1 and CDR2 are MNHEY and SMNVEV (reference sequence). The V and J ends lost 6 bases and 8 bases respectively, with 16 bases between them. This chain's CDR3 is CASSPTGIGGYTF. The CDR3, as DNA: TGTGCCAGCAGCCCCACAGGGATAGGAGGCTACACCTTC.

CDR3 in DNA: TGTGCCTGGAGTCCCACGGGGAGGACAAAGTACTTC. Translation gives CAWSPTGRTKYF. V and J are TRBV30 and TRBJ2-7; the D gene is possibly TRBD2 (6 bases). The CDR3 has 12 amino acids. CDR1 is GTSNPN, CDR2 SVGIG, per germline (reference sequence). The V gene lost 2 bases and the J gene lost 11 bases, with 16 bases spanning the gap.

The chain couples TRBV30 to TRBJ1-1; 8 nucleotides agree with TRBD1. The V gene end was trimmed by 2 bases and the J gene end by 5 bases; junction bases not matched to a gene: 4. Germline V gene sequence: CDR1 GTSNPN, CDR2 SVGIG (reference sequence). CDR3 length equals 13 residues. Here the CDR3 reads CAWSSWTGTEAFF. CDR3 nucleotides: TGTGCCTGGAGTTCCTGGACAGGGACTGAAGCTTTCTTT. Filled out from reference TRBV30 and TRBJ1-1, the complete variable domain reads SQTIHQWPATLVQPVGSPLSLECTVEGTSNPNLYWYRQAAGRGLQLLFYSVGIGQISSEVPQNLSASRPQDRQFILSSKKLLLSDSGFYLCAWSSWTGTEAFFGQGTRLTVV.

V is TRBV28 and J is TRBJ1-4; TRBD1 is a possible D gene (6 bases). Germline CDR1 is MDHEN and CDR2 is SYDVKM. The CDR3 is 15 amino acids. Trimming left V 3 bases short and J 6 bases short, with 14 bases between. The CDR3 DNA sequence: TGTGCCAGCAGTTTTGGGAGCAGGGGAGATGAAAAACTGTTTTTT. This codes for CASSFGSRGDEKLFF.

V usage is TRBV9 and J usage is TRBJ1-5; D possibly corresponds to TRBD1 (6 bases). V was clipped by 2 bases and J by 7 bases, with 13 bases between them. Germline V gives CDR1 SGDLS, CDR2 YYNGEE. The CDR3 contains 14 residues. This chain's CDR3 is CASSVGQSGQPQHF. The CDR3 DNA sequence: TGTGCCAGCAGCGTCGGACAGTCGGGGCAGCCCCAGCATTTT. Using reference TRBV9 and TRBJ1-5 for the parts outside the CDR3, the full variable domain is DSGVTQTPKHLITATGQRVTLRCSPRSGDLSVYWYQQSLDQGLQFLIQYYNGEERAKGNILERFSAQQFPDLHSELNLSSLELGDSALYFCASSVGQSGQPQHFGDGTRLSIL.

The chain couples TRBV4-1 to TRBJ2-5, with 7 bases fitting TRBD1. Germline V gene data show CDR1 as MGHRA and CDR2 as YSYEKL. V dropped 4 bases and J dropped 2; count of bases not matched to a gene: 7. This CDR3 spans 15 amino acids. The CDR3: CASSLPQGVQETQYF. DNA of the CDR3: TGCGCCAGCAGCCTTCCGCAGGGGGTTCAAGAGACCCAGTACTTC.

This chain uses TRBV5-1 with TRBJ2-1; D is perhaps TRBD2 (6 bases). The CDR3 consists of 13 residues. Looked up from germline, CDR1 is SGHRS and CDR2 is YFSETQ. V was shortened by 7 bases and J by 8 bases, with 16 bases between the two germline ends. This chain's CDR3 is CASRDSPFDEQFF. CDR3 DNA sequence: TGCGCCAGCCGGGACTCACCGTTCGATGAGCAGTTCTTC.

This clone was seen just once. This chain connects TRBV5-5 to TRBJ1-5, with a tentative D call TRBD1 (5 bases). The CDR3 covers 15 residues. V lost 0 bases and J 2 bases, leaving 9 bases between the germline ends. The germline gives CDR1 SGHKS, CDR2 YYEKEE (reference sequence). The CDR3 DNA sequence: TGTGCCAGCAGCTTGGCAGGGTCGGGCAATCAGCCCCAGCATTTT. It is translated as CASSLAGSGNQPQHF.

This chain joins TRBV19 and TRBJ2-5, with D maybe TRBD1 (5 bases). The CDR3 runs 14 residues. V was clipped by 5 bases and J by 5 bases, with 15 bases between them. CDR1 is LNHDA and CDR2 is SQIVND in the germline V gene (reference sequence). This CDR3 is CASSVRVPGETQYF. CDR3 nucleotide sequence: TGTGCCAGTAGTGTCAGGGTCCCCGGGGAGACCCAGTACTTC.

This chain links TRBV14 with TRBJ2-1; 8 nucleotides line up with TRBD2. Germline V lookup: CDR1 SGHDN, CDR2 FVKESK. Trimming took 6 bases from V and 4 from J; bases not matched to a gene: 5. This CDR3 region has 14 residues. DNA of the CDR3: TGTGCCAGCAGTCCCCGACTAGCGTACAATGAGCAGTTCTTC. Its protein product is CASSPRLAYNEQFF.

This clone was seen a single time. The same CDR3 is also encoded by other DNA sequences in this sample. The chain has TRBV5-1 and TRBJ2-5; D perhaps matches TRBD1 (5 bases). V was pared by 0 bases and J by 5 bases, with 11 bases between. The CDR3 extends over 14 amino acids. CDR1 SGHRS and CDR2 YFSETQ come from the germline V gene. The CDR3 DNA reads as TGCGCCAGCAGCTTGGAAGGGGTCGGCGAGACCCAGTACTTC. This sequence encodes CASSLEGVGETQYF.

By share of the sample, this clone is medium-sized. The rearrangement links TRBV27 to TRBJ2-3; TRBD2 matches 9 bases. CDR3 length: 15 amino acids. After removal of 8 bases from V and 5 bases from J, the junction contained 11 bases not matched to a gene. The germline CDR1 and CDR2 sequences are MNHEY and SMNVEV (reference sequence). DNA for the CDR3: TGTGCCAGCGGCGATGCGGGAGGGCCCGTAGATACGCAGTATTTT. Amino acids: CASGDAGGPVDTQYF.

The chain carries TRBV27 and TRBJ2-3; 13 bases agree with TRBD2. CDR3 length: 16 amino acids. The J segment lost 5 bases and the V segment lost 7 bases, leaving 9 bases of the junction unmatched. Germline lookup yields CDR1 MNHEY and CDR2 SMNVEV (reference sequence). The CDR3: CASTPRTSGRLDTQYF. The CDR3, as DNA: TGTGCCAGCACCCCTAGGACTAGCGGGAGACTAGATACGCAGTATTTT.

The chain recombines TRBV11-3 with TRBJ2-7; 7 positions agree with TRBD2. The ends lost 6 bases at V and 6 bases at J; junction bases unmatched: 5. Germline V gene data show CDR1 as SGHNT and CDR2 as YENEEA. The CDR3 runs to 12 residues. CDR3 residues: CASSGPGGEQYF. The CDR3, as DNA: TGTGCCAGCAGTGGACCGGGAGGCGAGCAGTACTTC.

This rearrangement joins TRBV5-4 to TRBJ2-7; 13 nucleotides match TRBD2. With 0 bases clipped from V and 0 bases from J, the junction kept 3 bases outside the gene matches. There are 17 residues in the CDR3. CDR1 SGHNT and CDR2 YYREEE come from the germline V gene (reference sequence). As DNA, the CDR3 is TGTGCCAGCAGCTTGGGGGGGACTAGCGGGATCTCCTACGAGCAGTACTTC. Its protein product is CASSLGGTSGISYEQYF.

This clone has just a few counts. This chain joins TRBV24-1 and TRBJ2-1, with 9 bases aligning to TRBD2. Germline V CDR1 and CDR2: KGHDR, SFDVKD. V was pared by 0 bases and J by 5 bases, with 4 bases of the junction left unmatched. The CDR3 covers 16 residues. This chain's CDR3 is CATSDLGSGSDNEQFF. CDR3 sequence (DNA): TGTGCCACCAGTGATTTGGGTAGCGGGAGTGACAATGAGCAGTTCTTC.

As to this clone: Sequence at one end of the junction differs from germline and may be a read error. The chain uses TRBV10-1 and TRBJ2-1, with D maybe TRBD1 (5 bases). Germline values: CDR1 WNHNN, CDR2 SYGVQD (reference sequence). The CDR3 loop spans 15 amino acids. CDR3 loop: CASSGTGPKYKEQFF. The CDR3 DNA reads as TGCGCCAGCAGTGGCACAGGCCCGAAATACAAGGAGCAGTTCTTC.

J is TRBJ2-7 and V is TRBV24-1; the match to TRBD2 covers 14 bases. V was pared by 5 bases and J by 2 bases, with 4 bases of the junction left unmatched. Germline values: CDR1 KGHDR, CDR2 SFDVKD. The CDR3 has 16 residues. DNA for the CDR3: TGTGCCACCAGTGCCAGGGGACTAGCGGGAGCCTACGAGCAGTACTTC. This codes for CATSARGLAGAYEQYF.

CDR3 bases: TGTGCCAGCAGCCTCCGGGACAGGGGCCCCTACGAGCAGTACTTC. Amino acids: CASSLRDRGPYEQYF. The chain combines TRBV5-6 with TRBJ2-7, with 10 bases fitting TRBD1. The V and J ends lost 4 bases and 2 bases, in that order; junction bases with no gene match: 6. The germline V gene encodes CDR1 SGHDT and CDR2 YYEEEE. This CDR3 is 15 amino acids long.

The CDR3 reads CASSSTGYQETQYF. In DNA, the CDR3 is TGTGCCAGCAGTTCGACAGGGTACCAAGAGACCCAGTACTTC. The V and J genes are TRBV27 and TRBJ2-5, with 7 bases fitting TRBD1. The CDR3 runs to 14 residues. Germline V gives CDR1 MNHEY, CDR2 SMNVEV (reference sequence). Unmatched junction bases numbered 2, after V lost 4 bases and J lost 0 bases.